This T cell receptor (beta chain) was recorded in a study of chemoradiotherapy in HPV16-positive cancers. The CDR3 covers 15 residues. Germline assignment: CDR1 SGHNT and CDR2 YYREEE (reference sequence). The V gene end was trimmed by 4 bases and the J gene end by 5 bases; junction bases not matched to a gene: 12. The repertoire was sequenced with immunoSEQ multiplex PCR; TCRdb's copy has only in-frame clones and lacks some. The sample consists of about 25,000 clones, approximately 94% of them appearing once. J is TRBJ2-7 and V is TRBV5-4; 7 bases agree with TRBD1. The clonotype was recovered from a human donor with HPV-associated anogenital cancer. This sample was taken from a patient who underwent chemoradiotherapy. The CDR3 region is CASSKTTTGAHEQYF. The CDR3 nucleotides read TGTGCCAGCAGCAAGACTACTACAGGGGCCCACGAGCAGTACTTC.